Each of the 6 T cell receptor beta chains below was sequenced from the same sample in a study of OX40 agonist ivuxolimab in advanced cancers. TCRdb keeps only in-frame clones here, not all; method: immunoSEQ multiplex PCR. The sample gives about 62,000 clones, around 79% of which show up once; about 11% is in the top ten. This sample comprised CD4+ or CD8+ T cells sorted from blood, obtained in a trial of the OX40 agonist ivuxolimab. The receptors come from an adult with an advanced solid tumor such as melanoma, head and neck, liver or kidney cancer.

CDR3: CASSIIRDSGAFF. CDR3 nucleotide sequence: TGTGCCAGTAGTATAATCCGGGACAGCGGGGCTTTCTTT. The J gene is TRBJ1-1, the V gene TRBV19, with 7 bases identical to TRBD1. V lost 2 bases and J lost 11; bases outside the gene matches: 8. Germline V lookup: CDR1 LNHDA, CDR2 SQIVND (reference sequence). This CDR3 region has 13 residues.

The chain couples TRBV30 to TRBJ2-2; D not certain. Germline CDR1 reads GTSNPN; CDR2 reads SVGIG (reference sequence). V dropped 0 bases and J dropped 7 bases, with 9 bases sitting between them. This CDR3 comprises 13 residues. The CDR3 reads CAWSVLSGGELFF. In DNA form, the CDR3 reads TGTGCCTGGAGTGTACTCTCTGGCGGGGAGCTGTTTTTT.

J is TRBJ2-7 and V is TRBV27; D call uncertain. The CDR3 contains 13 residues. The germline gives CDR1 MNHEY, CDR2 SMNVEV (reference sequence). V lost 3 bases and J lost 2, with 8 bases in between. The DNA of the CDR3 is TGTGCCAGCAGTTTTCTCGTTCCCTACGAGCAGTACTTC. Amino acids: CASSFLVPYEQYF.

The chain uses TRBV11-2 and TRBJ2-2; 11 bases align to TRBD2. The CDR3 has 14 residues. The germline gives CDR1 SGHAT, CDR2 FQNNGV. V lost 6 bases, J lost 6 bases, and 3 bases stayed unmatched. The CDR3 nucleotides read TGTGCCAGCAGGACACTAGCGGGAGCCGGGGAGCTGTTTTTT. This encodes CASRTLAGAGELFF.

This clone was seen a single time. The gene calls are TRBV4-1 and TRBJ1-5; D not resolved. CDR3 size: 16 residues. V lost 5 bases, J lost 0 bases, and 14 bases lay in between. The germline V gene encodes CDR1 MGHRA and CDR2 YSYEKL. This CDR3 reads CASSTGGDSSNQPQHF. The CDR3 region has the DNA TGCGCCAGCAGCACCGGAGGCGATAGTAGCAATCAGCCCCAGCATTTT.

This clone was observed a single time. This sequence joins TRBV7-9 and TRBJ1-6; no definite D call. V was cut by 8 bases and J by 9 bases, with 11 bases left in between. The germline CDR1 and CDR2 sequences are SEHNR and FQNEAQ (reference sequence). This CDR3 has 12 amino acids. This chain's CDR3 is CASALTGSPLHF. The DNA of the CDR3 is TGTGCCAGCGCCCTAACCGGTTCACCCCTCCACTTT.